The 19 T cell receptor beta chains in this list originate from one sample, sequenced in a study of CD8+CD57+ T cells in acquired aplastic anemia. The TCR beta profiling, which covered VDJ combination and CDR3 sequence, was carried out using genomic DNA as the template. MiXCR, run by TCRdb on the reads, gives a single entry per CDR3 protein. The sample has around 220,000 distinct CDR3 sequences, roughly 50% seen once. Sequencing involved patients with CD8+CD57+ cell expansion previously shown by flow cytometry. The sample taken for sequencing was sorted CD4+, CD8+, or CD8+CD57+ T cells (not recorded which) from PBMCs. The receptors shown here come from a human donor with aplastic anemia.

In regard to this clonotype: This may be a read error, as it is one base from a much larger clone. The V gene is TRBV5-1, the J gene TRBJ1-4; D possibly corresponds to TRBD1 (5 bases). Germline V gives CDR1 SGHRS, CDR2 YFSETQ. CDR3 size: 16 residues. CDR3 sequence reads: CASSYARGGVDEKLLF. CDR3 DNA sequence: TGCGCCAGCAGCTACGCCCGGGGGGGTGTAGATGAAAAACTGCTTTTT.

This clonotype occurred many times. The chain recombines TRBV5-5 with TRBJ1-4; a possible D gene is TRBD1 (5 bases). CDR1 SGHKS and CDR2 YYEKEE come from the germline V gene (reference sequence). V lost 4 bases to trimming and J lost 7 bases, with 17 bases between them. The CDR3 is made up of 15 amino acids. The CDR3 here is CASSTGTGDFEKLFF. In DNA, the CDR3 is TGTGCCAGCAGCACCGGGACCGGGGATTTTGAAAAACTGTTTTTT.

This clonotype was detected a few times. The chain carries TRBV28 and TRBJ2-6; D perhaps matches TRBD1 (5 bases). Germline V gene sequence: CDR1 MDHEN, CDR2 SYDVKM. Between the trimmed V and J ends, which lost 5 bases and 4 bases, there was a span of 12 bases. This CDR3 region has 15 residues. The chain's CDR3 is CASSRQLGGANVLTF. The DNA for the CDR3 is TGTGCCAGCAGTCGACAGCTCGGAGGGGCCAACGTCCTGACTTTC.

This clonotype was recorded many times. The CDR3 sequence: CASSGWSSAGELFF. For the CDR3, the DNA is TGCGCCAGCAGCGGGTGGAGTAGCGCCGGGGAGCTGTTTTTT. The chain employs TRBV5-1 and TRBJ2-2; TRBD2 might be the D (5 bases). There are 14 residues in the CDR3. The V gene lost 4 bases and the J gene lost 6 bases, with 13 bases spanning the gap. The germline CDR1 and CDR2 sequences are SGHRS and YFSETQ.

J is TRBJ1-6 and V is TRBV7-9; D not certain. The V gene lost 5 bases and the J gene lost 11 bases, with 13 bases spanning the gap. The CDR3 loop spans 13 amino acids. CDR1 is SEHNR, CDR2 FQNEAQ, per germline (reference sequence). The CDR3: CASSVEERTPLHF. CDR3 DNA: TGTGCCAGCAGCGTAGAAGAGAGGACACCCCTCCACTTT. Drawing the rest from reference TRBV7-9 and TRBJ1-6, the complete variable domain is DTGVSQNPRHKITKRGQNVTFRCDPISEHNRLYWYRQTLGQGPEFLTYFQNEAQLEKSRLLSDRFSAERPKGSFSTLEIQRTEQGDSAMYLCASSVEERTPLHFGNGTRLTVT.

This clonotype has a count of ten or more. The V gene is TRBV19, the J gene TRBJ1-2; D call uncertain. There are 15 residues in the CDR3. V was shortened by 7 bases and J by 2 bases, with 17 bases between the two germline ends. CDR1 is LNHDA, CDR2 SQIVND, per germline (reference sequence). The CDR3 DNA is TGTGCCAGTACCTCCGTGGGCGGATTAAACTATGGCTACACCTTC. It translates to CASTSVGGLNYGYTF.

The chain couples TRBV14 to TRBJ2-3; 7 nucleotides match TRBD2. The germline gives CDR1 SGHDN, CDR2 FVKESK. V shed 1 base, J shed 0 bases, and the junction held 16 bases outside the gene matches. There are 20 residues in the CDR3. CDR3 sequence (DNA): TGTGCCAGCAGCCAAGGTGTGCGTTTTCTAGCGGAGTCTAGCACAGATACGCAGTATTTT. Translated, it gives CASSQGVRFLAESSTDTQYF.

In this sample, this clonotype turned up a few times. The V call is TRBV12-5, the J call TRBJ2-2; the D gene is possibly TRBD1 (6 bases). There are 16 residues in the CDR3. CDR1 LGHNT and CDR2 FRNRAP come from the germline V gene. Deletions cut 3 bases from V and 0 bases from J, with 11 bases between. The CDR3 region has the DNA TGTGCTAGTGGTTTAAGGGACATGGCGAACACCGGGGAGCTGTTTTTT. Translation gives CASGLRDMANTGELFF.

In this sample, this clonotype turned up many times. This sequence joins TRBV5-1 and TRBJ1-2, with D hard to call. The CDR3 covers 14 residues. Germline-derived CDR1 and CDR2 are SGHRS and YFSETQ. The germline V and J ends were trimmed by 0 bases and 6 bases, with 12 bases remaining between them. CDR3 sequence reads: CASSLGEATDGYTF. CDR3 DNA: TGCGCCAGCAGCTTGGGGGAAGCAACGGATGGCTACACCTTC.

The chain joins TRBV19 to TRBJ1-2, with D possibly matching TRBD1 (5 bases). The CDR3 has 15 amino acids. Germline lookup yields CDR1 LNHDA and CDR2 SQIVND (reference sequence). V was pared by 3 bases and J by 6 bases, with 17 bases between. CDR3 protein: CASSMMAGGYNGYTF. The CDR3 nucleotides are TGTGCCAGTAGTATGATGGCGGGGGGATACAATGGCTACACCTTC.

This clonotype was picked up many times. In DNA, the CDR3 is TGTGCCAGTAGTAGGGCGACAGGGGCTTTAGAGACCCAGTACTTC. It encodes CASSRATGALETQYF. V is TRBV19 and J is TRBJ2-5; 8 bases are shared with TRBD1. CDR1 is LNHDA, CDR2 SQIVND, per germline (reference sequence). J lost 4 bases, V lost 4 bases, and 8 bases had no gene match. The CDR3 totals 15 residues.

This clonotype appeared a single time. Since a much larger clone is just one base distant, this may be a read error. The gene calls are TRBV12-3 or TRBV12-4 and TRBJ1-5; 7 positions match TRBD1. V was clipped by 7 bases and J by 2 bases; unmatched bases: 5. The CDR3 consists of 14 residues. The CDR3 reads CASMTGSGNQPQHF. The CDR3, as DNA: TGTGCCAGCATGACAGGGAGTGGCAATCAGCCCCAGCATTTT.

A word on this clonotype: This sequence may be a read error, since a much larger clone differs from it by one base. V gene TRBV5-5 combines with J gene TRBJ1-5; a possible D gene is TRBD1 (6 bases). Trimming stripped 3 bases from V and 3 bases from J, with 10 bases between. Germline-derived CDR1 and CDR2 are SGHKS and YYEKEE (reference sequence). The CDR3 extends over 14 amino acids. CDR3 sequence reads: CASSYGQTNQPQHF. In DNA form, the CDR3 reads TGTGCCAGCAGCTACGGACAGACCAATCAGCCCCAGCATTTT. The whole variable domain, remainder taken from reference TRBV5-5 and TRBJ1-5, is DAGVTQSPTHLIKTRGQQVTLRCSPISGHKSVSWYQQVLGQGPQFIFQYYEKEERGRGNFPDRFSARQFPNYSSELNVNALLLGDSALYLCASSYGQTNQPQHFGDGTRLSIL.

Remarks on this clonotype: A junction end diverges from the germline sequence, so it may reflect a read error. The V gene is TRBV20-1, the J gene TRBJ1-6, with D maybe TRBD1 (5 bases). CDR1 is DFQATT and CDR2 is SNEGSKA in the germline V gene (reference sequence). The CDR3 covers 14 residues. CDR3 amino acids: CSATKLTASQGDFF. Here the CDR3 DNA reads TGCAGTGCTACTAAGTTGACAGCTTCTCAAGGGGATTTTTTT.

This clonotype was counted many times. The CDR3: CRDWSPSYEQYF. CDR3 DNA sequence: TGCAGGGATTGGAGTCCCTCCTACGAGCAGTACTTC. This chain joins TRBV20-1 and TRBJ2-7; D gene uncertain. Per the germline V gene, CDR1 is DFQATT and CDR2 is SNEGSKA (reference sequence). The CDR3 sequence is 12 residues long.

The gene calls are TRBV6-6 and TRBJ2-3, with D possibly matching TRBD2 (6 bases). This CDR3 is built from 14 residues. V was shortened by 7 bases and J by 3 bases, with 14 bases between the two germline ends. Germline CDR1 and CDR2: MNHNY and SVGAGI (reference sequence). CDR3 sequence: CASNTAGLTDTQYF. The CDR3 DNA reads TGTGCCAGCAACACCGCGGGGCTAACAGATACGCAGTATTTT.

The chain carries TRBV12-3 or TRBV12-4 and TRBJ2-1, with 12 bases identical to TRBD2. The ends lost 6 bases at V and 7 bases at J; junction bases unmatched: 7. This CDR3 contains 15 residues. The CDR3 coding sequence is TGTGCCAGCAGCCCTAGCGGGGGGGCCTTTAATGAGCAGTTCTTC. Protein sequence: CASSPSGGAFNEQFF.

This chain joins TRBV9 and TRBJ1-2; D uncertain. Trimming removed 0 bases from V and 7 bases from J, with 10 bases in between. From germline, CDR1 is SGDLS and CDR2 YYNGEE. The CDR3 is made up of 13 amino acids. The CDR3 nucleotides are TGTGCCAGCAGCGTAGGGCAAGGAGCTGGCTACACCTTC. Amino acid sequence: CASSVGQGAGYTF.

The genes are TRBV5-1 and TRBJ2-5, with D perhaps matching TRBD1 (6 bases). The CDR3 length is 14 residues. V lost 4 bases and J lost 3, with 13 bases in between. Per the germline V gene, CDR1 is SGHRS and CDR2 is YFSETQ. CDR3 in amino acids: CASSRRQAEETQYF. In DNA form, the CDR3 reads TGCGCCAGCAGCAGACGACAGGCTGAAGAGACCCAGTACTTC.